A single sample is the source of the 3 T cell receptor beta chains below, sequenced in a study of shared clonotypes between healthy human individuals. TCRdb keeps only in-frame clones here, not all; method: immunoSEQ multiplex PCR. Of around 2,100,000 clones in the sample, approximately 94% were seen once. CD8 cells classed as naive were CD45RO-negative and positively selected for CCR7, excluding terminally differentiated effector memory CD45RA+ cells. The material sequenced was naive CD8+ T cells sorted from blood. All receptors derive from a man aged 18-30 years in good health.

J is TRBJ2-7 and V is TRBV30; D unresolved. CDR3 length: 10 residues. In germline, CDR1 is GTSNPN, CDR2 SVGIG (reference sequence). The V end lost 2 bases, the J end lost 6 bases, and 5 bases lay between the germline ends. CDR3 nucleotide sequence: TGTGCCTGGAGTTTGATCGAGCAGTACTTC. Residues: CAWSLIEQYF.

Concerning this clone: Other DNA sequences in the same sample also yield this CDR3. The J gene is TRBJ2-7, the V gene TRBV2; 8 bases fit TRBD1. The V gene end was trimmed by 4 bases and the J gene end by 4 bases; junction bases not matched to a gene: 0. This CDR3 comprises 12 residues. Germline CDR1 SNHLY, CDR2 FYNNEI. CDR3 DNA: TGTGCCAGCAGTGGGGACAGGTACGAGCAGTACTTC. Protein: CASSGDRYEQYF.

The rearrangement uses TRBV4-1 and TRBJ2-7, with TRBD2 matching over 7 bases. The CDR3 is 15 amino acids. Per germline, CDR1 MGHRA and CDR2 YSYEKL. V lost 4 bases and J lost 5; bases outside the gene matches: 11. DNA for the CDR3: TGCGCCAGCAGCCCTCTAGCGGAGGTACTAGACGAGCAGTACTTC. As protein: CASSPLAEVLDEQYF.